This T cell receptor beta chain was observed in a study of shared clonotypes between healthy human individuals. Study findings and constraints: Memory subsets had estimated richness that was generally smaller than that of naive subsets.

Per the original data handling: Quality scores were absent from the junction-only immunoSEQ sequences, so filtering differed. Clones were read by immunoSEQ multiplex PCR, and TCRdb kept only the in-frame ones, dropping some. V and J calls plus clone size are reproduced from that table; the DNA served to infer D and trimming. The profile shows 2 million to 3 million clones, 80% to 95% of them singletons. Comments on this clone: Its antigen remains unknown.

The CDR3 spans 15 residues. V was clipped by 4 bases and J by 3 bases, with 16 bases between them. Per the germline V gene, CDR1 is SGDLS and CDR2 is YYNGEE. Sample: naive CD4+ T cells from PBMCs. The subset here: CD45RA+ positively selected. This receptor was identified in a man between 18 and 35 years old in good health. Some clones in this sample may be carry-over from other donors' samples. The chain employs TRBV9 and TRBJ1-1; D is possibly TRBD1 (5 bases). The CDR3 region has the DNA TGTGCCAGCAGCTCGCGGAGGGTAGGGGACACTGAAGCTTTCTTT. Translating it yields CASSSRRVGDTEAFF.